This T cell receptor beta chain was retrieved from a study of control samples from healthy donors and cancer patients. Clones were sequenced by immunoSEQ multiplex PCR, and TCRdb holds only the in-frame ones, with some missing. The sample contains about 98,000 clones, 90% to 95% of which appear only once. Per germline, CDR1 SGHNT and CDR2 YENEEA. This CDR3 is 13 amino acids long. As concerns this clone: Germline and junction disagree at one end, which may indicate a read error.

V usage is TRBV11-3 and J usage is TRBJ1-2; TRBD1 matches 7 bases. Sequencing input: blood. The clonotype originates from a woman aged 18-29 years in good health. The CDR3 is CASSLRDRALVRF. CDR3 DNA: TGTGCCAGCAGCCTCCGGGACAGAGCTTTGGTTCGCTTC.